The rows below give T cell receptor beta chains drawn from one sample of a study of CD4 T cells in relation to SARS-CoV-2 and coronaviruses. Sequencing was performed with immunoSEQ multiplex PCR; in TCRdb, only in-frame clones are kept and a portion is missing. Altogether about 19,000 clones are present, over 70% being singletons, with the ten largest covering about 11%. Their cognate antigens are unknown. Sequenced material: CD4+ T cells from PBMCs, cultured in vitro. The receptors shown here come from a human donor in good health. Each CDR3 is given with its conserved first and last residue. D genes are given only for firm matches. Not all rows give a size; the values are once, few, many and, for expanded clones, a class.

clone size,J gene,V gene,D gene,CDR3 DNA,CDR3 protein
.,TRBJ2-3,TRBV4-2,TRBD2,TGTGCCAGCACCTCAGGGAGCGGGAGTCCCACAGATACGCAGTATTTT,CASTSGSGSPTDTQYF
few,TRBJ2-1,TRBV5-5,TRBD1,TGTGCCAGCAGCCTGTGGGACAGGGGGCGTCATGAGCAGTTCTTC,CASSLWDRGRHEQFF
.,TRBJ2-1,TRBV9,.,TGTGCCAGCAGCGCTACAGGGTGGGATGAGCAGTTCTTC,CASSATGWDEQFF
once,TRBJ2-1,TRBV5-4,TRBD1,TGTGCCAGCAACTCGGACAGGGTCTTCTACAATGAGCAGTTCTTC,CASNSDRVFYNEQFF
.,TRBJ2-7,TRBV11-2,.,TGTGCTACGAATTCGGCGTTGTACGAGCAGTACTTC,CATNSALYEQYF
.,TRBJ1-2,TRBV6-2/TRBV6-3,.,TGTGCCAGCAGTTACCCCGGACCCGATCGGGGTGGCTACACCTTC,CASSYPGPDRGGYTF
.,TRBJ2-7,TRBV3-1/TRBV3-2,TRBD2,TGTGCCAGCAGCCAGTACGCTAGCGGGGGTTACGAGCAGTACTTC,CASSQYASGGYEQYF
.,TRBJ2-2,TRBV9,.,TGTGCCAGCAGCGCCGGGCCCGCCACCGGGGAGCTGTTTTTT,CASSAGPATGELFF
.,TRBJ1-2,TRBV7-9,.,TGTGCCAGCAGCACCACCGGGACTTATGGCTACACCTTC,CASSTTGTYGYTF
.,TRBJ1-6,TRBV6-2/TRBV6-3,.,TGTGCCAGCAGTTACGATGGGAGCTCCTATAATTCACCCCTCCACTTT,CASSYDGSSYNSPLHF